This entry describes one T cell receptor beta chain. The specificity of this receptor is unknown. The input lacks base qualities; no much larger clone sits a single base away. From cysteine to phenylalanine, the CDR3 is 13 amino acids long. The read is trimmed to its CDR3 DNA, 39 bases read in frame from base 1. V is pruned by 11 bases and J by 1 base, leaving 1 base of the junction without a gene match. This sample is part of a study of T-cell memory formation after mild COVID-19 (dated by TCRdb to about 2021). With regard to the full study: TCR sequence clusters from the two donors were largely donor specific. Longitudinal TCRalpha and TCRbeta repertoire sequencing tracked T-cell clones expanding and contracting after mild COVID-19 in a couple of donors. Two young, previously healthy adult volunteers made up the cohort, one male and one female.

The sample was run on an Illumina NovaSeq 6000. Using 5'RACE with constant-segment primers, TCRalpha and TCRbeta cDNA libraries were constructed, with sample barcodes and unique molecular identifiers added in the process. RNA was extracted from every sample with Trizol reagent. The libraries were amplified in two PCR steps, and the second step added a second sample barcode and Illumina TruSeq adapters. Sequencing of the libraries was done on an Illumina NovaSeq, producing 2 x 150 bp paired-end reads. The source study handled its data this way. The reads were demultiplexed and collapsed into UMI-guided consensus sequences using migec v1.2.7. Using mixcr v2.1.11, UMI consensuses were aligned to TRA and TRB V and J templates and then assembled into clonotypes. Expanded or contracted clonotypes were those called significant by both edgeR and NoisET, with noise models trained on biological replicates. edgeR calls used a false discovery rate-adjusted p below 0.01 and a log2 fold-change threshold of 1. As an exploratory analysis of dynamics, PCA with hierarchical clustering was applied to max-normalized trajectories of the 1000 most abundant clonotypes. Separately sequenced CD4+ and CD8+ repertoires were used to assign the CD4 or CD8 phenotype of responding clones. TCRdb reprocessing: public reads trimmed at Q25 with fastp, clones called with MiXCR, in-frame beta chains kept. Entries that share a CDR3 protein sequence are merged under the most common genes and DNA. TCRdb assigned the V and J calls; the authors' analysis was not used. The sample table lists some 270,000 distinct CDR3 sequences, 15% of them with a count of one. Of the sample, 2.1% falls within the top ten clones.

Beyond this particular receptor, the publication reports: SARS-CoV-2 specificity of the second-wave clones peaking on day 37 was not confirmed. The study included only two mild cases, and larger cohorts that include severe cases with pre-infection samples were judged to be necessary. Some responding clones were detected in pre-infection memory, which suggested that pre-existing cross-reactive memory T cells had joined the SARS-CoV-2 response. Clones contracting from day 15 to 85 had balanced CD4/CD8 phenotypes, while a second wave expanding from day 15 to 37 was biased towards CD4+. Contracting CD4+ clones were found mainly in CM and EM memory subsets, while CD8+ clones were enriched in EMRA.

Ficoll-Paque density gradient centrifugation was used to isolate PBMCs. Specimen: PBMCs or a T cell subset sorted from them (not recorded which). This receptor was obtained from an adult woman who had mild COVID-19 (a few samples of this study predate the infection). The sample titles of this study are shuffled in the database, so cell type and time point are left out; the donor was told from shared clones. This chain is built from TRBV12-3 or TRBV12-4 and TRBJ1-3; a stretch of 11 junction bases matches TRBD1. The CDR3: CAGDRGSGNTIYF. The nucleotides are TGTGCCGGGGACAGGGGGTCTGGAAACACCATATATTTT.